What follows are 5 T cell receptor beta chains derived from one specimen sequenced in a study of T cells after yellow fever vaccination (dated by TCRdb to about 2019). Library construction relied on 5' RACE. TCRdb records Illumina NovaSeq 6000 as the sequencer. TCRdb redid the processing of the public reads, applying fastp at Q25 and MiXCR, and retained in-frame beta chains. A single entry per CDR3 protein holds the most common genes and DNA from its merged rows. Present in this sample are roughly 330,000 distinct CDR3 sequences, around 3.9% of which were seen just once. The ten largest clones capture 24% of the sample. The treatment or condition label on this specimen signifies: live attenuated yellow fever vaccine strain. Sample: PBMCs, taken 5 days after the yellow fever booster vaccination. These receptors were collected from a man aged 18 to 35 who received the YFV17D yellow fever vaccine.

Ten or more counts support this clonotype. The chain employs TRBV20-1 and TRBJ2-1; a possible D gene is TRBD2 (6 bases). The V gene's germline CDR1 is DFQATT and CDR2 SNEGSKA (reference sequence). V lost 0 bases, J lost 8 bases, and 20 bases lay in between. The CDR3 loop spans 16 amino acids. Written as DNA, the CDR3 is TGCAGTGCTAGAGATATCGGGACTCCTGGTGCGGATGAGCAGTTCTTC. This encodes CSARDIGTPGADEQFF.

This clonotype occurred many times. The DNA of the CDR3 is TGCGCCAGCAGCTTGGCCCCCGGGACGAACACTGAAGCTTTCTTT. Its translation is CASSLAPGTNTEAFF. V is TRBV5-1 and J is TRBJ1-1, with D perhaps TRBD1 (5 bases). CDR3 length: 15 residues. Germline CDR1 is SGHRS and CDR2 is YFSETQ. The ends were cut back, 0 bases at V and 1 base at J, with 10 bases in the middle.

In its sample, this clonotype was seen many times. The chain is built from TRBV5-1 and TRBJ2-1; the D gene is possibly TRBD1 (6 bases). The V end lost 3 bases, the J end lost 5 bases, and 18 bases lay between the germline ends. CDR1 and CDR2 from the germline V gene are SGHRS and YFSETQ. This CDR3 is 16 amino acids long. CDR3 nucleotide sequence: TGCGCCAGCAGCTACATGGTTACAGGGAACGACAATGAGCAGTTCTTC. It translates to CASSYMVTGNDNEQFF.

This clonotype occurred a few times. J is TRBJ2-3 and V is TRBV10-2; a possible D gene is TRBD2 (7 bases). The CDR3 consists of 15 residues. From germline, CDR1 is WSHSY and CDR2 SAAADI. Trimming pared 3 bases from V and 5 bases from J, leaving 15 bases between. In DNA form, the CDR3 reads TGCGCCAGCAGTGATTGGGTGGGGGGGCGAGATACGCAGTATTTT. Its protein is CASSDWVGGRDTQYF.

This rearrangement joins TRBV20-1 to TRBJ2-7; D possibly corresponds to TRBD2 (5 bases). Trimming stripped 5 bases from V and 3 bases from J, with 11 bases between. The germline CDR1 and CDR2 sequences are DFQATT and SNEGSKA (reference sequence). The CDR3 consists of 12 residues. The CDR3 DNA sequence: TGCAGTGCTCCCAAAGAGGGCTACGAGCAGTACTTC. Translated: CSAPKEGYEQYF.